Presented here are 25 T cell receptor beta chains from one specimen sequenced in a study of blood T cell repertoires in COVID-19. The table came from immunoSEQ multiplex PCR; TCRdb's copy has only in-frame clones and leaves some out. This table holds fewer than 250,000 clones, about nine tenths found once. The sample was PBMCs or T cells enriched from blood (not recorded which). These receptors originate from a man aged 50-60 years who had been exposed to COVID-19.

V is TRBV7-9 and J is TRBJ1-2, with a possible D match to TRBD1 (6 bases). The CDR3 consists of 14 residues. Between the trimmed V and J ends, which lost 2 bases and 6 bases, there was a span of 13 bases. The germline gives CDR1 SEHNR, CDR2 FQNEAQ (reference sequence). CDR3 DNA sequence: TGTGCCAGCAGCTTAACCCGGGGGGCGGATGGCTACACCTTC. Amino acid sequence: CASSLTRGADGYTF. The full variable domain, rest sourced from reference TRBV7-9 and TRBJ1-2, is DTGVSQNPRHKITKRGQNVTFRCDPISEHNRLYWYRQTLGQGPEFLTYFQNEAQLEKSRLLSDRFSAERPKGSFSTLEIQRTEQGDSAMYLCASSLTRGADGYTFGSGTRLTVV.

The chain has TRBV11-2 and TRBJ2-2; TRBD2 is a possible D gene (7 bases). V lost 3 bases, J lost 4 bases, and 12 bases lay in between. The CDR3 totals 15 residues. CDR1 SGHAT and CDR2 FQNNGV come from the germline V gene. The CDR3 loop is CASSFGGPGTGELFF. The CDR3 nucleotides read TGTGCCAGCAGCTTCGGGGGGCCTGGCACCGGGGAGCTGTTTTTT.

The chain employs TRBV15 and TRBJ1-6, with D hard to call. Germline V gene lookup returns CDR1 LNHNV and CDR2 YYDKDF (reference sequence). V lost 0 bases, J lost 8 bases, and 5 bases lay in between. The CDR3 length is 13 residues. The CDR3 nucleotides read TGTGCCACCAGCAGAGACCGGGATTCACCCCTCCACTTT. Its translation is CATSRDRDSPLHF.

Concerning this clone: This same CDR3 is encoded by further DNA sequences in the sample. V usage is TRBV6-5 and J usage is TRBJ1-2; D remains ambiguous. Deletions cut 0 bases from V and 5 bases from J, with 7 bases between. This CDR3 comprises 13 residues. Germline CDR1 reads MNHEY; CDR2 reads SVGAGI. The CDR3 here is CASSYSRDYGYTF. CDR3 nucleotide sequence: TGTGCCAGCAGTTACTCTCGAGATTATGGCTACACCTTC.

The genes are TRBV6-5 and TRBJ2-5; 7 nucleotides agree with TRBD1. This CDR3 spans 14 amino acids. The junction had 5 bases not matched to a gene; V was cut back by 5 bases and J by 2 bases. Germline V gives CDR1 MNHEY, CDR2 SVGAGI. The CDR3 here is CASSRWGQQETQYF. The CDR3 DNA sequence: TGTGCCAGCAGTCGTTGGGGACAGCAAGAGACCCAGTACTTC.

V and J are TRBV15 and TRBJ2-7; 9 bases line up with TRBD1. V lost 0 bases, J lost 3 bases, and 9 bases stayed unmatched. Germline CDR1 and CDR2: LNHNV and YYDKDF (reference sequence). The CDR3 loop spans 17 amino acids. DNA for the CDR3: TGTGCCACCAGCAGAGATTACATCGACAGGGGGAGCTACGAGCAGTACTTC. Its protein is CATSRDYIDRGSYEQYF.

This clone has just one count. The V and J genes are TRBV3-1 (or the pseudogene TRBV3-2) and TRBJ1-1; D may be TRBD1 (6 bases). Germline V gives CDR1 LGHDT, CDR2 YNNKEL (reference sequence). Trimming took 4 bases from V and 2 from J, leaving 11 bases between them. The length of the CDR3 is 14 residues. DNA of the CDR3: TGTGCCAGCAGCCGAACAGGGTTAAACACTGAAGCTTTCTTT. As protein: CASSRTGLNTEAFF.

The chain is built from TRBV24-1 and TRBJ1-2; D is unclear. CDR3 length equals 13 residues. Germline CDR1 KGHDR, CDR2 SFDVKD. Trimming removed 7 bases from V and 0 bases from J, with 8 bases in between. Here the CDR3 DNA reads TGTGCCACCAGAGACACCACTAACTATGGCTACACCTTC. Translated, it gives CATRDTTNYGYTF.

The chain has TRBV28 and TRBJ1-2; D might be TRBD1 (5 bases). V dropped 6 bases and J dropped 2 bases, with 10 bases sitting between them. The CDR3 has 13 residues. The germline V gene has CDR1 MDHEN and CDR2 SYDVKM. The CDR3 DNA follows: TGTGCCAGCAGAGAGACAGAAAACTATGGCTACACCTTC. It codes for CASRETENYGYTF.

The J gene is TRBJ2-3, the V gene TRBV9; the match to TRBD1 covers 9 bases. Germline V gene sequence: CDR1 SGDLS, CDR2 YYNGEE. The CDR3 totals 15 residues. With V trimmed by 4 bases and J by 4 bases, 7 bases remained unmatched. The CDR3: CASSPGTGRPDTQYF. CDR3 sequence (DNA): TGTGCCAGCAGCCCAGGGACAGGGAGGCCAGATACGCAGTATTTT.

The chain carries TRBV29-1 and TRBJ2-4, with 7 bases matching TRBD1. The CDR3 is made up of 11 amino acids. The J segment lost 6 bases and the V segment lost 6 bases, leaving 2 bases of the junction unmatched. Per the germline V gene, CDR1 is SQVTM and CDR2 is ANQGSEA. The CDR3 here is CSVHRGNIQYF. The CDR3 DNA reads TGCAGCGTGCACAGGGGAAACATTCAGTACTTC.

The chain recombines TRBV5-4 with TRBJ2-6; a weak D match, TRBD2 (7 bases). CDR1 and CDR2 from the germline V gene are SGHNT and YYREEE (reference sequence). Trimming cost V 4 bases and J 2 bases, with 22 bases left between them. The CDR3 runs to 19 residues. The CDR3 DNA reads as TGTGCCAGCAGCCCTAAAGGGGGGGGCTTAACGGCTGGGGCCAACGTCCTGACTTTC. This gives the protein CASSPKGGGLTAGANVLTF.

J is TRBJ2-2 and V is TRBV9; 10 nucleotides line up with TRBD1. V was clipped by 3 bases and J by 4 bases; unmatched bases: 9. Germline-derived CDR1 and CDR2 are SGDLS and YYNGEE. The CDR3 has 17 residues. As DNA, the CDR3 is TGTGCCAGCAGCGGCCGGACAGGGGGGACGGTCACCGGGGAGCTGTTTTTT. Translating it yields CASSGRTGGTVTGELFF.

This clone was seen a few times. The genes are TRBV21-1 and TRBJ2-2; TRBD2 is the table's D call and was not checked against the DNA. TRBV21-1 is marked as a pseudogene. This CDR3 region has 16 residues. The CDR3 sequence: CASSKSRLAGAGELFF. CDR3 DNA sequence: TGTGCCAGCAGCAAAAGTCGGCTAGCGGGAGCCGGGGAGCTGTTTTTT.

The chain recombines TRBV27 with TRBJ2-3; D perhaps matches TRBD2 (5 bases). Germline V gives CDR1 MNHEY, CDR2 SMNVEV (reference sequence). Trimming took off 4 bases at V and 4 bases at J, with 21 bases between the two ends. The CDR3 is 17 residues long. CDR3 sequence reads: CASSSSFRPGKPDTQYF. The CDR3 DNA follows: TGTGCCAGCAGTTCGTCTTTTAGACCGGGGAAGCCAGATACGCAGTATTTT.

The chain uses TRBV18 and TRBJ2-1; tentative D call: TRBD1 (6 bases). The CDR3 consists of 13 residues. V was pared by 7 bases and J by 3 bases, with 10 bases between. Germline CDR1 and CDR2: KGHSH and LQKENI. For the CDR3, the DNA is TGTGCCAGCTACGGACAGAACTACAATGAGCAGTTCTTC. Protein product: CASYGQNYNEQFF.

The V call is TRBV5-1, the J call TRBJ2-7; D might be TRBD1 (6 bases). The CDR3 has 14 residues. Germline lookup yields CDR1 SGHRS and CDR2 YFSETQ. V lost 4 bases to trimming and J lost 0 bases, with 11 bases between them. CDR3 loop: CASSLDRNSYEQYF. CDR3 sequence (DNA): TGCGCCAGCAGCCTTGACAGGAACTCCTACGAGCAGTACTTC. The full variable domain, its missing parts supplied by reference TRBV5-1 and TRBJ2-7, is KAGVTQTPRYLIKTRGQQVTLSCSPISGHRSVSWYQQTPGQGLQFLFEYFSETQRNKGNFPGRFSGRQFSNSRSEMNVSTLELGDSALYLCASSLDRNSYEQYFGPGTRLTVT.

This chain uses TRBV27 with TRBJ1-1, with D tentatively TRBD1 (6 bases). The germline V gene encodes CDR1 MNHEY and CDR2 SMNVEV (reference sequence). The length of the CDR3 is 16 residues. The V and J ends lost 6 bases and 2 bases respectively, with 19 bases between them. DNA of the CDR3: TGTGCCAGCAGCCGACCCCCAGGGGCCGCAAACACTGAAGCTTTCTTT. Amino acids: CASSRPPGAANTEAFF.

V and J are TRBV5-1 and TRBJ2-1; 10 bases are a match to TRBD2. CDR3 length: 16 residues. In germline, CDR1 is SGHRS, CDR2 YFSETQ. The ends lost 0 bases at V and 5 bases at J; junction bases unmatched: 5. CDR3 protein: CASSLASGGTDNEQFF. CDR3 sequence (DNA): TGCGCCAGCAGCTTGGCTAGCGGGGGTACTGACAATGAGCAGTTCTTC.

V is TRBV2 and J is TRBJ1-4; a weak D match, TRBD1 (5 bases). The CDR3 loop spans 14 amino acids. CDR1 and CDR2 (germline): SNHLY, FYNNEI. Trimming took 6 bases from V and 3 from J, leaving 11 bases between them. As DNA, the CDR3 is TGTGCCAGCAGCGCCGGGGGTTCTAATGAAAAACTGTTTTTT. As protein: CASSAGGSNEKLFF.

The chain links TRBV10-3 to TRBJ2-3, with 10 bases aligning to TRBD1. This CDR3 contains 18 residues. Germline values: CDR1 ENHRY, CDR2 SYGVKD. The junction had 12 bases not matched to a gene; V was cut back by 4 bases and J by 2 bases. CDR3 DNA sequence: TGTGCCATCAGTGGGGACAGGGGAGGGTTCCCAGTCACAGATACGCAGTATTTT. Translation: CAISGDRGGFPVTDTQYF.

The chain is built from TRBV7-6 and TRBJ2-1, with D possibly being TRBD2 (6 bases). With 5 bases removed from V and 0 bases from J, the gap between germline ends came to 14 bases. This CDR3 contains 16 residues. CDR1 and CDR2 from the germline V gene are SGHVS and FNYEAQ. The CDR3 DNA follows: TGTGCCAGCAGCACACAAGCGGGCAGCTCCTACAATGAGCAGTTCTTC. This sequence encodes CASSTQAGSSYNEQFF.

The V call is TRBV5-1, the J call TRBJ1-1; 9 nucleotides line up with TRBD1. The CDR3 spans 15 residues. The germline gives CDR1 SGHRS, CDR2 YFSETQ. The junction had 4 bases not matched to a gene; V was cut back by 0 bases and J by 4 bases. The CDR3 reads CASSLGGTGPTEAFF. The CDR3 DNA follows: TGCGCCAGCAGCTTGGGAGGGACAGGGCCCACTGAAGCTTTCTTT.

CDR3 nucleotides: TGTGCCAGCAGGGATTCTGGGCGCACTGAAGCTTTCTTT. Protein: CASRDSGRTEAFF. The V gene is TRBV25-1, the J gene TRBJ1-1, with D unresolved. V lost 6 bases to trimming and J lost 4 bases, with 12 bases between them. The germline V gene has CDR1 MGHDK and CDR2 SYGVNS. CDR3 length: 13 amino acids.

The gene calls are TRBV6-5 and TRBJ1-5; D is ambiguous. Trimming shortened V by 4 bases and J by 5 bases, and 12 bases separated the two germline ends. The CDR3 is 14 amino acids. Germline-derived CDR1 and CDR2 are MNHEY and SVGAGI. In nucleotides, the CDR3 is TGTGCCAGCAGTTCCTCGACATCCCATCAGCCCCAGCATTTT. This translates into CASSSSTSHQPQHF.